This T cell receptor beta chain was found in a study of cytomegalovirus exposure and HLA in healthy donors. Study conclusions and caveats: As confirmed in vitro, three CMV-associated chains were specific for CMV antigens. Common viral pathogens were later found to be apparently linked to several of the most significant clusters.

As to this clone: The antigen is unknown.

A multiplex PCR was run with 60 Vbeta primers and 13 Jbeta primers. Repertoires were generated with immunoSEQ multiplex PCR, while TCRdb's copy carries only in-frame clones and drops some. Among approximately 190,000 clones listed, roughly 82% were seen once. The V segment lost 2 bases and the J segment 6 bases; nucleotides outside the gene matches: 8. This CDR3 is built from 15 residues. CDR1 and CDR2 from the germline V gene are SGHTS and YDEGEE. The receptor was derived from a woman aged 45-59 years in good health and CMV-seropositive. Source material: PBMCs. This rearrangement joins TRBV5-8 to TRBJ2-3, with TRBD2 matching 8 bases. The CDR3 sequence is CASSFRTSLSDTQYF. The DNA for the CDR3 is TGTGCCAGCAGCTTTCGGACTAGCTTATCCGATACGCAGTATTTT.